These 20 T cell receptor beta chains originate from one sample sequenced in a study of shared clonotypes between healthy human individuals. Sequencing was performed with immunoSEQ multiplex PCR; in TCRdb, only in-frame clones are kept and a portion is missing. The sample shows about 680,000 clones, about two thirds of them seen only once. The sample taken for sequencing was memory CD4+ T cells sorted from blood. Stated subset: CD45RA-negative fraction. These receptors were obtained from a woman aged 25 to 45 in good health.

V usage is TRBV11-2 and J usage is TRBJ2-5; D might be TRBD2 (5 bases). This CDR3 is built from 15 residues. Germline CDR1 and CDR2: SGHAT and FQNNGV. V lost 2 bases, J lost 2 bases, and 12 bases lay in between. As DNA, the CDR3 is TGTGCCAGCAGCTTATTTCAAGCGGAACAAGAGACCCAGTACTTC. Protein product: CASSLFQAEQETQYF.

V and J are TRBV21-1 and TRBJ1-1. TRBV21-1 is annotated as a pseudogene. The CDR3 runs 14 residues. CDR3 sequence reads: CASSKRCSNTEAFF. The CDR3, as DNA: TGTGCCAGCAGCAAGAGATGCTCGAACACTGAAGCTTTCTTT.

The chain combines TRBV28 with TRBJ1-5; D is ambiguous. The CDR3 runs 13 residues. CDR1 and CDR2 (germline): MDHEN, SYDVKM. V was clipped by 5 bases and J by 5 bases, with 10 bases between them. The CDR3 coding sequence is TGTGCCAGCAGTAAGGGTTGGCATCAGCCCCAGCATTTT. The encoded protein is CASSKGWHQPQHF.

CDR3 nucleotides: TGCGCCAGCAGCGAAAGCAGTGAGCAGTACTTC. Residues: CASSESSEQYF. This chain connects TRBV5-1 to TRBJ2-7; D ambiguous. Germline-derived CDR1 and CDR2 are SGHRS and YFSETQ. The CDR3 totals 11 residues. V gave up 4 bases and J gave up 7 bases, with 9 bases separating them.

The chain recombines TRBV11-2 with TRBJ2-7; 8 nucleotides line up with TRBD1. CDR3 length: 15 residues. Germline V gives CDR1 SGHAT, CDR2 FQNNGV. The ends lost 4 bases at V and 8 bases at J; junction bases unmatched: 13. The CDR3 DNA is TGTGCCAGCAGCTCTCGAAGGACAGGGAGAATGAAGCAGTACTTC. Encoded protein: CASSSRRTGRMKQYF.

This clone was observed a few times. Other DNA sequences within the sample encode an identical CDR3. V and J are TRBV5-1 and TRBJ1-5; 8 bases fit TRBD1. V trimming: 3 bases; J trimming: 3 bases; junction bases outside the gene matches: 2. The germline V gene encodes CDR1 SGHRS and CDR2 YFSETQ. The CDR3 sequence is 14 residues long. The CDR3 is CASSSTGDNQPQHF. As DNA, the CDR3 is TGCGCCAGCAGCTCGACAGGGGACAATCAGCCCCAGCATTTT. The whole variable domain, filled in from reference TRBV5-1 and TRBJ1-5, reads KAGVTQTPRYLIKTRGQQVTLSCSPISGHRSVSWYQQTPGQGLQFLFEYFSETQRNKGNFPGRFSGRQFSNSRSEMNVSTLELGDSALYLCASSSTGDNQPQHFGDGTRLSIL.

V gene TRBV5-3 combines with J gene TRBJ1-2, with TRBD1 matching over 8 bases. TRBV5-3 has ORF status, its function being uncertain. This CDR3 comprises 15 residues. After removal of 0 bases from V and 5 bases from J, the junction contained 6 bases not matched to a gene. The CDR3, as DNA: TGTGCCAGAAGCTTGGTGGACAGGGTCTGTTATGGCTACACCTTC. This encodes CARSLVDRVCYGYTF.

V is TRBV4-1 and J is TRBJ2-1; 10 positions match TRBD2. V lost 2 bases to trimming and J lost 0 bases; unmatched junction nucleotides: 1. The CDR3 totals 16 residues. From germline, CDR1 is MGHRA and CDR2 YSYEKL. CDR3 sequence (DNA): TGCGCCAGCAGCCAAACTAGCGGGGTCTCCTACAATGAGCAGTTCTTC. Its protein is CASSQTSGVSYNEQFF.

The CDR3 DNA is TGTGCCAGCAGCGGGAGAGGGGGCTATTATGGCTACACCTTC. Amino acids: CASSGRGGYYGYTF. The genes are TRBV5-4 and TRBJ1-2; TRBD1 matches at 7 bases. CDR1 and CDR2 (germline): SGHNT, YYREEE (reference sequence). J lost 5 bases, V lost 4 bases, and 8 bases had no gene match. The CDR3 sequence is 14 residues long.

In DNA form, the CDR3 reads TGTGCCAGCACCTTCGTGGGACAGGGCTACGAGCAGTACTTC. It specifies CASTFVGQGYEQYF. The rearrangement joins TRBV28 to TRBJ2-7; TRBD1 agrees at 9 bases. The CDR3 is 14 residues long. Germline V gene sequence: CDR1 MDHEN, CDR2 SYDVKM. J lost 3 bases, V lost 7 bases, and 7 bases had no gene match.

The chain recombines TRBV19 with TRBJ1-2, with D perhaps TRBD1 (6 bases). The CDR3 is 15 residues long. Germline values: CDR1 LNHDA, CDR2 SQIVND (reference sequence). The V and J ends lost 5 bases and 0 bases respectively, with 13 bases between them. CDR3 sequence: CASSPRTDSNYGYTF. Written as DNA, the CDR3 is TGTGCCAGTAGTCCGAGGACAGACTCTAACTATGGCTACACCTTC.

The chain combines TRBV7-9 with TRBJ1-1; D not resolved. In germline, CDR1 is SEHNR, CDR2 FQNEAQ (reference sequence). Trimming stripped 5 bases from V and 3 bases from J, with 7 bases between. This CDR3 comprises 12 residues. The CDR3: CASSLMDTEAFF. The CDR3 nucleotides read TGTGCCAGCAGCCTAATGGACACTGAAGCTTTCTTT.

Only one count was recorded for this clone. This chain connects TRBV27 to TRBJ2-7; 7 bases are shared with TRBD1. The CDR3 contains 13 residues. Germline CDR1 reads MNHEY; CDR2 reads SMNVEV (reference sequence). Trimming took 6 bases from V and 0 from J; bases not matched to a gene: 2. The CDR3 protein is CASRRDSSYEQYF. As DNA, the CDR3 is TGTGCCAGCAGACGGGACAGCTCCTACGAGCAGTACTTC.

The chain links TRBV4-1 to TRBJ1-1; perhaps TRBD1 as D (5 bases). The germline gives CDR1 MGHRA, CDR2 YSYEKL. The CDR3 totals 15 residues. V lost 6 bases to trimming and J lost 6 bases, with 20 bases between them. In DNA, the CDR3 is TGCGCCAGCAGGGGGCAGGAGGGAGTCCGGGCTGAAGCTTTCTTT. Translation: CASRGQEGVRAEAFF.

The gene calls are TRBV6-5 and TRBJ1-1; TRBD1 might be the D (5 bases). V was trimmed by 2 bases and J by 6 bases, leaving 10 bases between them. The CDR3 spans 13 residues. Germline values: CDR1 MNHEY, CDR2 SVGAGI. The CDR3 loop is CASSYVSGPEAFF. The CDR3 region has the DNA TGTGCCAGCAGTTACGTGTCGGGGCCTGAAGCTTTCTTT.

V usage is TRBV19 and J usage is TRBJ2-7; 7 nucleotides line up with TRBD1. The CDR3 consists of 12 residues. CDR1 is LNHDA, CDR2 SQIVND, per germline (reference sequence). The CDR3 nucleotides read TGTGACGGACAGGATTTGTGCTACGAGCAGTACTTC. It codes for CDGQDLCYEQYF.

In this sample, this clone turned up a few times. The junction departs from the called germline gene at one end, perhaps through a read error. The rearrangement joins TRBV28 to TRBJ2-4, with 12 bases aligning to TRBD2. Germline CDR1 and CDR2: MDHEN and SYDVKM. The CDR3 runs to 14 residues. DNA of the CDR3: TGTGCCAGCAGTTTCACACATTCTAGCGGGAGGGAACACTTC. Its translation is CASSFTHSSGREHF.

The rearrangement joins TRBV2 to TRBJ2-7, with a possible D match to TRBD2 (5 bases). Trimming shortened V by 6 bases and J by 7 bases, and 10 bases separated the two germline ends. Germline assignment: CDR1 SNHLY and CDR2 FYNNEI. This CDR3 contains 11 residues. CDR3 in amino acids: CASREPGEQYF. The CDR3 DNA reads TGTGCCAGCAGGGAACCGGGGGAGCAGTACTTC.

This sequence joins TRBV28 and TRBJ2-1; 8 bases match TRBD1. The CDR3 has 15 residues. V was clipped by 3 bases and J by 8 bases; unmatched bases: 9. CDR1 MDHEN and CDR2 SYDVKM come from the germline V gene. CDR3 sequence reads: CASSFLTGGFDEQFF. The CDR3 bases are TGTGCCAGCAGTTTTCTAACAGGGGGGTTCGATGAGCAGTTCTTC.

V and J are TRBV9 and TRBJ2-1, with D hard to call. The CDR3 has 12 residues. Germline-derived CDR1 and CDR2 are SGDLS and YYNGEE. V was cut by 3 bases and J by 4 bases, with 5 bases left in between. CDR3 nucleotide sequence: TGTGCCAGCAGCGCGACTTACAATGAGCAGTTCTTC. Residues: CASSATYNEQFF.